This paragraph covers one T cell receptor (beta chain) sequence. Its antigen is still unknown. Sorted-subset replicate PCRs used about 0.2 ug of genomic DNA. This amount corresponded to about 30,000 T cell genomes. Only in-frame clones appear in the TCRdb table, and some are missing; sequencing was by immunoSEQ multiplex PCR. Here the sample spans approximately 2.1 million clones, over 85% being singletons. This CDR3 region has 14 residues. V lost 2 bases and J lost 6, with 10 bases in between. CDR1 and CDR2 (germline): SGHTA, FQGNSA. These data originate in a study of shared clonotypes between healthy human individuals. Background on the study: Participating donors consisted of a couple of women and a few men aged 18 to 49.

There were only Caucasian adults among the donors, and all lived in Nashville, Tennessee. Broader study findings: As a rule, naive subsets had a larger estimated richness than memory subsets.

The V gene is TRBV7-2, the J gene TRBJ2-2; D unclear. The sequencing input was naive CD4+ T cells from PBMCs. Described subset: CD45RA+ positively selected. The clonotype comes from a man between 18 and 35 years old in good health. Some clones in this sample may be carry-over from other donors' samples. DNA for the CDR3: TGTGCCAGCAGCTTATTCGGCGTCCCCGGGGAGCTGTTTTTT. This codes for CASSLFGVPGELFF.